This is a list of T cell receptor beta chains from one sample in a study of technical replicates of blood from several donors. Produced via immunoSEQ multiplex PCR; TCRdb's table is partial and in-frame only. The sample holds 9,500 to 15,000 clones, roughly 92% seen once. Sequencing was performed on PBMCs. The source is a human donor in good health. The CDR3 runs from the conserved cysteine through the conserved F or W. D genes are given only for firm matches. Clone size is stated in some rows and not others, as once, few, many or a class when expanded.

v_gene	d_gene	j_gene	abundance	CDR3aa	CDR3nt
TRBV18	TRBD2	TRBJ2-7	NA	CASSPPLAGEWYEQYF	TGTGCCAGCTCACCACCATTAGCGGGAGAATGGTACGAGCAGTACTTC
TRBV5-5	NA	TRBJ2-7	NA	CASSPGYEQYF	TGTGCCAGCAGCCCGGGATACGAGCAGTACTTC
TRBV20-1	TRBD1	TRBJ2-1	NA	CSAGQLPTFFF	TGCAGTGCGGGACAGCTACCGACCTTTTTCTTC
TRBV10-2	NA	TRBJ2-5	NA	CASSDNRKETQYF	TGCGCCAGCAGTGATAACAGAAAAGAGACCCAGTACTTC
TRBV4-1	NA	TRBJ1-5	once	CASSQDIRRDQPQHF	TGCGCCAGCAGCCAAGATATTAGGAGGGATCAGCCCCAGCATTTT
TRBV7-9	NA	TRBJ2-1	NA	CASSLPSERNEQFF	TGTGCCAGCAGCTTGCCTAGCGAGCGCAATGAGCAGTTCTTC
TRBV2	NA	TRBJ1-4	NA	CASSVGGGEKLFF	TGTGCCAGCAGTGTTGGGGGGGGAGAAAAACTGTTTTTT
TRBV6-6	NA	TRBJ2-7	NA	CASTSKRDEQYF	TGTGCCAGCACCTCTAAACGGGACGAGCAGTACTTC
TRBV27	TRBD2	TRBJ2-2	NA	CASRGLAGGTGELFF	TGTGCCAGCAGAGGACTAGCGGGAGGGACCGGGGAGCTGTTTTTT
TRBV7-6	TRBD1	TRBJ2-7	NA	CASSPRDSIYEQYF	TGTGCCAGCAGCCCCAGGGACAGTATCTACGAGCAGTACTTC